These 26 T cell receptor beta chains share one sample of origin, sequenced in a study of early T cells in non-severe SARS-CoV-2 infection. TCRdb redid the calling of the 5' RACE reads with MiXCR, one entry per CDR3 protein. The sample holds 87,000 or so distinct CDR3 sequences; less than 15% are singletons and the top ten take 5% to 7%. The sequenced sample consisted of whole blood. The receptors were gathered from an adult who was a healthcare worker with PCR-confirmed SARS-CoV-2 infection or an uninfected control (not recorded which).

This clonotype was seen a handful of times. This chain joins TRBV7-2 and TRBJ1-1; D call uncertain. With 0 bases removed from V and 4 bases from J, the gap between germline ends came to 21 bases. Germline V gene sequence: CDR1 SGHTA, CDR2 FQGNSA. The CDR3 length is 18 residues. As DNA, the CDR3 is TGTGCCAGCAGCTTAGCGAGAGTGTCCCGCTTTGGGAGCACTGAAGCTTTCTTT. Translating gives CASSLARVSRFGSTEAFF.

This clonotype was observed a few times. The rearrangement joins TRBV5-4 to TRBJ2-3, with D possibly being TRBD1 (6 bases). In germline, CDR1 is SGHNT, CDR2 YYREEE (reference sequence). The CDR3 runs to 14 residues. V lost 4 bases and J lost 2, with 11 bases in between. CDR3: CASSPTGPTDTQYF. The CDR3 coding sequence is TGTGCCAGCAGCCCGACAGGACCCACAGATACGCAGTATTTT. Filled out from reference TRBV5-4 and TRBJ2-3, the complete variable domain reads ETGVTQSPTHLIKTRGQQVTLRCSSQSGHNTVSWYQQALGQGPQFIFQYYREEENGRGNFPPRFSGLQFPNYSSELNVNALELDDSALYLCASSPTGPTDTQYFGPGTRLTVL.

This clonotype showed up just a few times. The genes are TRBV24-1 and TRBJ1-2, with TRBD1 identical over 9 bases. V lost 9 bases to trimming and J lost 7 bases; unmatched junction nucleotides: 11. This CDR3 is 14 amino acids long. CDR1 is KGHDR and CDR2 is SFDVKD in the germline V gene. The CDR3 DNA sequence: TGTGCCACCCGTCAGACAGGGGGACTGGGTGGCTACACCTTC. Translated, it gives CATRQTGGLGGYTF.

This clonotype has only a few counts. The chain couples TRBV6-1 to TRBJ2-7; 11 bases agree with TRBD1. The CDR3 has 16 amino acids. With V trimmed by 7 bases and J by 0 bases, 8 bases remained unmatched. Germline V gives CDR1 MNHNS, CDR2 SASEGT. The CDR3 loop is CASIPPGTGGSYEQYF. In nucleotides, the CDR3 is TGTGCCAGCATTCCCCCCGGGACAGGGGGCTCCTACGAGCAGTACTTC.

The V call is TRBV12-3 or TRBV12-4, the J call TRBJ1-1; 7 bases match TRBD1. This CDR3 comprises 16 residues. Losses at the gene ends were 4 bases for V and 1 base for J; bases not matched to a gene: 9. Here the CDR3 reads CASSSTRQGRNTEAFF. The CDR3 nucleotides are TGTGCCAGCAGTTCCACGCGACAGGGACGGAACACTGAAGCTTTCTTT.

The V and J genes are TRBV18 and TRBJ1-1; the D is unclear. CDR3 length: 15 residues. In germline, CDR1 is KGHSH, CDR2 LQKENI. Trimming removed 1 base at V and 2 bases at J, with 11 bases between. In DNA form, the CDR3 reads TGTGCCAGCTCACCACGGCAGGTCGCTAACACTGAAGCTTTCTTT. This translates into CASSPRQVANTEAFF.

V and J are TRBV24-1 and TRBJ2-2; 9 bases are shared with TRBD1. This CDR3 region has 18 residues. Germline CDR1 KGHDR, CDR2 SFDVKD. The J segment lost 5 bases and the V segment lost 1 base, leaving 10 bases of the junction unmatched. CDR3 loop: CATSDLFQGQGLTGELFF. The CDR3 nucleotides read TGTGCCACCAGTGATTTATTCCAGGGACAGGGCCTGACCGGGGAGCTGTTTTTT.

In its sample, this clonotype was seen a few times. The chain couples TRBV11-2 to TRBJ2-5; perhaps TRBD1 as D (6 bases). V lost 3 bases, J lost 5 bases, and 7 bases lay in between. Germline values: CDR1 SGHAT, CDR2 FQNNGV. The CDR3 is 12 residues long. The CDR3 bases are TGTGCCAGCAGCTTTGGGGGCGAGACCCAGTACTTC. Protein product: CASSFGGETQYF.

This clonotype has just a few counts. The chain couples TRBV7-2 to TRBJ1-2; TRBD1 matches at 10 bases. Germline assignment: CDR1 SGHTA and CDR2 FQGNSA. This CDR3 comprises 15 residues. V lost 5 bases, J lost 2 bases, and 5 bases stayed unmatched. CDR3 sequence: CASSPGQGGNYGYTF. CDR3 coding DNA: TGTGCCAGCAGCCCCGGACAGGGGGGAAACTATGGCTACACCTTC.

The chain recombines TRBV9 with TRBJ2-5, with 10 bases identical to TRBD2. The germline V gene encodes CDR1 SGDLS and CDR2 YYNGEE. The CDR3 has 15 residues. Losses at the gene ends were 4 bases for V and 4 bases for J; bases not matched to a gene: 7. CDR3 bases: TGTGCCAGCAGCCCCCCTAGCGGGGGTCTAGAGACCCAGTACTTC. This encodes CASSPPSGGLETQYF.

The V and J genes are TRBV11-2 and TRBJ2-7; 7 bases align to TRBD1. The CDR3 runs to 15 residues. Germline V CDR1 and CDR2: SGHAT, FQNNGV. V gave up 6 bases and J gave up 2 bases; unmatched junction bases: 10. In DNA, the CDR3 is TGTGCCAGCAGAGAAAACAGGGGATCGCCCTACGAGCAGTACTTC. It yields the protein CASRENRGSPYEQYF. The variable domain in full, with the rest retrieved from reference TRBV11-2 and TRBJ2-7, is EAGVAQSPRYKIIEKRQSVAFWCNPISGHATLYWYQQILGQGPKLLIQFQNNGVVDDSQLPKDRFSAERLKGVDSTLKIQPAKLEDSAVYLCASRENRGSPYEQYFGPGTRLTVT.

Concerning this clonotype: One end of the junction varies from germline; a read error may be responsible. The J gene is TRBJ2-2, the V gene TRBV29-1; the D is unclear. Germline-derived CDR1 and CDR2 are SQVTM and ANQGSEA. This CDR3 is 13 amino acids long. CDR3 amino acids: CSAELANTGELFF. CDR3 DNA sequence: TGCAGCGCTGAACTGGCGAACACCGGGGAGCTGTTTTTT.

This clonotype was observed many times. CDR3 DNA: TGTGCCAGCAGTGACGGACGGAACTATGGCTACACCTTC. Encoded protein: CASSDGRNYGYTF. V is TRBV2 and J is TRBJ1-2; no firm D call. The CDR3 has 13 amino acids. Germline values: CDR1 SNHLY, CDR2 FYNNEI. Trimming stripped 3 bases from V and 2 bases from J, with 7 bases between.

The V gene is TRBV4-1, the J gene TRBJ2-7, with 10 nucleotides matching TRBD1. V was pared by 2 bases and J by 3 bases, with 10 bases of the junction left unmatched. CDR1 is MGHRA and CDR2 is YSYEKL in the germline V gene. This CDR3 contains 17 residues. The CDR3 sequence: CASSQTWDRGGGYEQYF. Here the CDR3 DNA reads TGCGCCAGCAGCCAAACCTGGGACAGGGGTGGCGGCTACGAGCAGTACTTC.

This clonotype came up a few times. The chain has TRBV5-6 and TRBJ2-1, with 8 bases aligning to TRBD1. Per germline, CDR1 SGHDT and CDR2 YYEEEE. This CDR3 spans 14 amino acids. Trimming took 2 bases from V and 9 from J; bases not matched to a gene: 7. This CDR3 is CASSFGQGWGEQFF. The CDR3 nucleotides are TGTGCCAGCAGCTTCGGACAGGGATGGGGTGAGCAGTTCTTC.

J is TRBJ2-3 and V is TRBV18, with D perhaps matching TRBD1 (5 bases). V was shortened by 1 base and J by 3 bases, with 14 bases between the two germline ends. Germline values: CDR1 KGHSH, CDR2 LQKENI. This CDR3 comprises 16 residues. The CDR3 coding sequence is TGTGCCAGCTCACCACAGAAGGGGTTACGGACAGATACGCAGTATTTT. Its translation: CASSPQKGLRTDTQYF. The variable domain in full, completed from reference TRBV18 and TRBJ2-3, reads NAGVMQNPRHLVRRRGQEARLRCSPMKGHSHVYWYRQLPEEGLKFMVYLQKENIIDESGMPKERFSAEFPKEGPSILRIQQVVRGDSAAYFCASSPQKGLRTDTQYFGPGTRLTVL.

This sequence joins TRBV29-1 and TRBJ1-1, with D hard to call. Germline assignment: CDR1 SQVTM and CDR2 ANQGSEA. This CDR3 contains 14 residues. V was shortened by 7 bases and J by 3 bases, with 18 bases between the two germline ends. CDR3 protein: CSESTTGLDTEAFF. The DNA of the CDR3 is TGCAGCGAATCCACAACGGGTTTGGACACTGAAGCTTTCTTT.

This clonotype was seen only a few times. This chain joins TRBV10-3 and TRBJ2-3; 10 bases match TRBD2. CDR3 length: 15 amino acids. V gave up 3 bases and J gave up 6 bases; unmatched junction bases: 6. The V gene's germline CDR1 is ENHRY and CDR2 SYGVKD. The CDR3 loop reads CAISDPGLAIDTQYF. CDR3 coding DNA: TGTGCCATCAGTGATCCGGGACTAGCGATTGATACGCAGTATTTT.

A remark on this clonotype: The junction does not match germline at one end; this may be a read error. This chain links TRBV19 with TRBJ2-1; D uncertain. CDR1 and CDR2 (germline): LNHDA, SQIVND (reference sequence). CDR3 length equals 19 residues. This CDR3 reads CASIIIPPVLVGSYNEQFF. CDR3 in DNA: TGTGCCAGTATTATAATCCCTCCCGTACTTGTAGGCTCCTACAATGAGCAGTTCTTC.

The sample holds a few counts of this clonotype. The chain combines TRBV20-1 with TRBJ2-6; D is undetermined. CDR1 DFQATT and CDR2 SNEGSKA come from the germline V gene (reference sequence). V was shortened by 4 bases and J by 0 bases, with 10 bases between the two germline ends. The CDR3 loop spans 15 amino acids. The DNA for the CDR3 is TGCAGTGCTATGGCTGATACCTCTGGGGCCAACGTCCTGACTTTC. Protein sequence: CSAMADTSGANVLTF.

This clonotype was seen at least ten times. V usage is TRBV27 and J usage is TRBJ2-3, with D unclear. Germline lookup yields CDR1 MNHEY and CDR2 SMNVEV (reference sequence). Trimming shortened V by 1 base and J by 0 bases, and 11 bases separated the two germline ends. This CDR3 region has 16 residues. CDR3 residues: CASSLFADPSTDTQYF. Written as DNA, the CDR3 is TGTGCCAGCAGTTTATTTGCCGACCCTAGCACAGATACGCAGTATTTT.

This clonotype has only a few counts. The CDR3 here is CAISESYGTGGNTIYF. The CDR3 DNA follows: TGTGCCATCAGTGAGTCGTATGGGACGGGTGGAAACACCATATATTTT. V usage is TRBV10-3 and J usage is TRBJ1-3, with a possible D match to TRBD1 (5 bases). The V end lost 0 bases, the J end lost 3 bases, and 12 bases lay between the germline ends. The CDR3 is 16 amino acids. The germline gives CDR1 ENHRY, CDR2 SYGVKD.

This clonotype appeared many times. The chain recombines TRBV7-9 with TRBJ1-3; D gene unclear. Germline lookup yields CDR1 SEHNR and CDR2 FQNEAQ (reference sequence). Trimming pared 5 bases from V and 0 bases from J, leaving 14 bases between. This CDR3 has 16 residues. In DNA form, the CDR3 reads TGTGCCAGCAGCCCAGAGGGAGGGCACTCTGGAAACACCATATATTTT. The encoded protein is CASSPEGGHSGNTIYF.

The rearrangement links TRBV12-3 or TRBV12-4 to TRBJ1-1; maybe TRBD1 (5 bases). The CDR3 is 15 amino acids. The ends were cut back, 5 bases at V and 4 bases at J, with 17 bases in the middle. The chain's CDR3 is CASSVAAGGVTEAFF. DNA of the CDR3: TGTGCCAGCAGTGTCGCAGCCGGGGGGGTCACTGAAGCTTTCTTT.

The chain recombines TRBV20-1 with TRBJ1-2; D gene ambiguous. Germline-derived CDR1 and CDR2 are DFQATT and SNEGSKA (reference sequence). The CDR3 is 9 amino acids. CDR3 in DNA: TGCAGCGAAGGGAGTGGCTACACCTTC. Its protein is CSEGSGYTF.

This clonotype was counted a few times. This chain connects TRBV18 to TRBJ2-2, with D hard to call. There are 16 residues in the CDR3. V dropped 4 bases and J dropped 6 bases, with 18 bases sitting between them. The germline V gene encodes CDR1 KGHSH and CDR2 LQKENI. As DNA, the CDR3 is TGTGCCAGCTCACAGGTCGTTAATGGGTACGCCGGGGAGCTGTTTTTT. It encodes CASSQVVNGYAGELFF.